The subject of this entry is one TCR beta chain. The sample is drawn from a study of shared T cell receptors in the human thymus. There are 19 residues in the CDR3. Generated by immunoSEQ multiplex PCR, the TCRdb table keeps only in-frame clones and is missing some. The table records approximately 660,000 clones, more than 75% of them present only once. These sequences were also reported in another study, on human thymus T cells. That investigation notes: Related work showed strongly overlapping thymic repertoires across unrelated individuals.

This sequence was found in a boy in the first two years of life with a congenital heart defect. The chain links TRBV21-1 to TRBJ1-2; the D call of TRBD1 is as the table states it, not checked on the DNA. TRBV21-1 is an annotated pseudogene. Sequenced input: thymocytes. The CDR3 protein is CASSLPYPKQGRVIYGYTF. CDR3 bases: TGTGCCAGCAGCCTCCCTTACCCTAAACAGGGGCGGGTAATCTATGGCTACACCTTC.